This T cell receptor (beta chain) was observed in a study of immune cell composition in non-small cell lung cancer. Study results and limitations: Squamous carcinomas (about 75%) more often had tumour-associated clones >0.5% than adenocarcinomas (roughly 33%). Tumour TCR-beta clonality showed no significant link to smoking pack-years. In adenocarcinoma, maximal tumour-associated clone frequency tracked TIL tumour reactivity. Dominant in vivo tumour-associated clones were not shown to share tumour-reactive sequences.

A remark on this clone: Antigen unknown.

The junction had 5 bases not matched to a gene; V was cut back by 3 bases and J by 4 bases. In germline, CDR1 is SGHRS, CDR2 YFSETQ. The CDR3 has 14 residues. The method was immunoSEQ multiplex PCR; TCRdb's version includes in-frame clones alone and lacks a portion of them. The sample lists fewer than 6,500 clones; around 80% were seen once. V gene TRBV5-1 combines with J gene TRBJ1-1, with 8 bases identical to TRBD1. This clonotype was sampled from a human donor with non-small cell lung cancer. Sequenced input: lung tumor tissue. CDR3 in amino acids: CASSSDRVSTEAFF. The CDR3 DNA sequence: TGCGCCAGCAGCTCGGACAGGGTGAGCACTGAAGCTTTCTTT.